This T cell receptor beta chain was found in a study of radiotherapy plus CTLA-4 blockade in lung cancer. Study overall: Patients showed objective responses in 18% of cases, and disease control was achieved by under 40%. Findings and limits, study-wide: Researchers report tumor-derived TCR clones expanding in blood after radiotherapy plus ipilimumab. Early clonal dynamics of blood T cells, together with interferon-beta, were reported as the best response predictor.

Trimming pared 7 bases from V and 0 bases from J, leaving 13 bases between. Germline CDR1 reads MNHEY; CDR2 reads SMNVEV (reference sequence). The length of the CDR3 is 14 residues. To note about this clone: Its antigen is as yet unknown.

The protocol was immunoSEQ multiplex PCR, while the TCRdb copy is restricted to in-frame clones and leaves out a portion. The sample carries 81,000 or so clones, approximately 83% recorded once. Those patients who had chemo-refractory metastatic non-small-cell lung cancer were given focal radiation along with CTLA-4 blockade through ipilimumab. This chain uses TRBV27 with TRBJ2-7; D is ambiguous. The material sequenced was peripheral blood, taken from a patient treated with radiotherapy plus ipilimumab. The origin of this receptor is a human donor with non-small cell lung cancer that progressed on radiotherapy plus ipilimumab. The CDR3 DNA sequence: TGTGCCAGCATGTTAGGACCTAGCTCCTACGAGCAGTACTTC. It encodes CASMLGPSSYEQYF.